The source of this T cell receptor (beta chain) is a study of beta chain features in type 1 diabetes. CDR3 length: 16 residues. Per germline, CDR1 LGHNA and CDR2 YNFKEQ. Trimming cost V 5 bases and J 5 bases, with 21 bases left between them. Expressed TCRB transcripts were sequenced because the entire RNA isolate underwent reverse transcription. TCRdb's table, derived via immunoSEQ multiplex PCR, lists solely in-frame clones and lacks some. The repertoire consists of over 120,000 clones, with 10% occurring once and the leading ten covering less than 1.5%. The sequenced material came from naive CD4+ T cells from blood. This receptor was identified in a young man in good health. The rearrangement links TRBV4-2 to TRBJ2-5, with D possibly TRBD2 on 6 matching bases. The CDR3 loop is CASSEGLAHLLETQYF. The CDR3 DNA reads TGTGCCAGCAGCGAGGGGCTAGCGCACCTATTGGAGACCCAGTACTTC.